The present entry profiles one TCR beta chain with its context. Its antigen is still unknown. The data originate from a study of T cells in Graves' hyperthyroidism and ophthalmopathy. Amplification of TCR beta CDR3 regions was performed using RNA transcripts as template. HTBI primers were employed in a first-round RT-PCR of the TCR CDR3. MiXCR, applied by TCRdb to the multiplex PCR reads, yields one record per CDR3 protein. Altogether fewer than 550,000 distinct CDR3 sequences are present, approximately 14% being singletons, with the ten largest covering approximately 7.5%. Overall study findings and caveats: Most thyroid clonotypes expanded above 0.001 were also detected in blood.

Newly diagnosed patients aged 18 to 65 had hyperthyroidism of under 2 months' duration. Exclusions: uncontrolled infection, other autoimmune disease, pregnancy, lactation. The J segment lost 8 bases and the V segment lost 4 bases, leaving 8 bases of the junction unmatched. CDR1 is SNHLY, CDR2 FYNNEI, per germline. This CDR3 is built from 15 residues. This TCR came from a woman aged 18-29 years with Graves' hyperthyroidism. The rearrangement links TRBV2 to TRBJ1-4, with 9 bases matching TRBD1. Material: blood. The CDR3 DNA reads as TGTGCCAGCAGTGCCCGGGGACAGGGACAAGAAAAACTGTTTTTT. As protein: CASSARGQGQEKLFF.